The 26 T cell receptor beta chains below all came from one sample that was sequenced in a study of T cells in tuberculosis. Only in-frame clones appear in the TCRdb table, and some are missing; sequencing was by immunoSEQ multiplex PCR. Among tens of thousands of clones listed, about 90% were seen once. Described time point: new active TB diagnosis, blood taken before or within 7 days of starting treatment. The starting material was PBMCs, obtained at tuberculosis diagnosis. The source is an adult with tuberculosis. Some clones in this sample may be carry-over from other donors' samples.

The rearrangement joins TRBV4-2 to TRBJ2-7, with a tentative D call TRBD1 (6 bases). This CDR3 region has 15 residues. Germline CDR1 and CDR2: LGHNA and YNFKEQ. Trimming left V 0 bases short and J 5 bases short, with 14 bases between. Here the CDR3 DNA reads TGTGCCAGCAGCCAAGATTGGATGGGGGCGGACGAGCAGTACTTC. Protein: CASSQDWMGADEQYF.

CDR3 in amino acids: CASSLGGLVMNTEAFF. The CDR3 DNA sequence: TGCGCCAGCAGCTTGGGAGGACTGGTCATGAACACTGAAGCTTTCTTT. The chain joins TRBV5-1 to TRBJ1-1; D remains unclear. CDR3 length: 16 residues. Trimming took off 0 bases at V and 0 bases at J, with 12 bases between the two ends. From germline, CDR1 is SGHRS and CDR2 YFSETQ.

This chain links TRBV5-4 with TRBJ1-2; tentatively, D is TRBD1 (5 bases). V shed 4 bases and J shed 3 bases, with 10 bases lying between them. The CDR3 length is 13 residues. CDR1 and CDR2 (germline): SGHNT, YYREEE (reference sequence). Written as DNA, the CDR3 is TGTGCCAGCAGCCAGGCAGGGTACTATGGCTACACCTTC. This translates into CASSQAGYYGYTF.

The chain recombines TRBV10-3 with TRBJ2-2, with 9 bases fitting TRBD2. The CDR3 loop spans 15 amino acids. V trimming: 10 bases; J trimming: 5 bases; junction bases outside the gene matches: 11. Looked up from germline, CDR1 is ENHRY and CDR2 is SYGVKD. This CDR3 is CATRIGAGGTGELFF. CDR3 DNA: TGTGCCACCCGGATAGGAGCGGGGGGAACCGGGGAGCTGTTTTTT.

In its sample, this clone was seen once. This chain connects TRBV5-5 to TRBJ1-1, with 9 bases matching TRBD1. Germline V lookup: CDR1 SGHKS, CDR2 YYEKEE (reference sequence). This CDR3 has 18 residues. Unmatched junction bases numbered 12, after V lost 2 bases and J lost 1 base. The CDR3 DNA reads as TGTGCCAGCAGCTTTCGGGCGGACGGGACAGGGAGGAACACTGAAGCTTTCTTT. The encoded protein is CASSFRADGTGRNTEAFF.

The V gene is TRBV5-6, the J gene TRBJ2-7, with D possibly matching TRBD2 (5 bases). The V and J ends lost 2 bases and 0 bases respectively, with 12 bases between them. Per germline, CDR1 SGHDT and CDR2 YYEEEE. The CDR3 sequence is 15 residues long. The chain's CDR3 is CASSFQRLSSYEQYF. The CDR3 DNA reads TGTGCCAGCAGCTTTCAGCGGCTCAGCTCCTACGAGCAGTACTTC.

The rearrangement links TRBV27 to TRBJ1-5; D gene unclear. The V and J ends lost 5 bases and 0 bases respectively, with 29 bases between them. The CDR3 sequence is 21 residues long. Germline CDR1 reads MNHEY; CDR2 reads SMNVEV (reference sequence). The CDR3 region is CASSPFVSDSRVRYSNQPQHF. CDR3 bases: TGTGCCAGCAGTCCTTTCGTTTCAGATTCTCGGGTTAGATATAGCAATCAGCCCCAGCATTTT.

This clone was seen once. This chain uses TRBV2 with TRBJ2-6; perhaps TRBD2 as D (5 bases). CDR1 SNHLY and CDR2 FYNNEI come from the germline V gene. There are 14 residues in the CDR3. V was cut by 8 bases and J by 4 bases, with 12 bases left in between. CDR3 nucleotide sequence: TGTGCCAGCCACCGAGGGCAAGGGGCCAACGTCCTGACTTTC. It encodes CASHRGQGANVLTF.

The chain uses TRBV5-1 and TRBJ2-7, with 9 bases identical to TRBD1. This CDR3 region has 15 residues. The trim removed 4 bases at V and 3 bases at J, leaving 8 bases unmatched. The germline gives CDR1 SGHRS, CDR2 YFSETQ. This chain's CDR3 is CASSRDRGVIYEQYF. Here the CDR3 DNA reads TGCGCCAGCAGCCGCGACAGGGGGGTTATCTACGAGCAGTACTTC. Full variable domain (rest looked up from reference TRBV5-1 and TRBJ2-7): KAGVTQTPRYLIKTRGQQVTLSCSPISGHRSVSWYQQTPGQGLQFLFEYFSETQRNKGNFPGRFSGRQFSNSRSEMNVSTLELGDSALYLCASSRDRGVIYEQYFGPGTRLTVT.

This clone was counted a few times. This rearrangement joins TRBV10-2 to TRBJ2-7; 8 bases line up with TRBD1. This CDR3 region has 15 residues. With V trimmed by 6 bases and J by 6 bases, 13 bases remained unmatched. Germline CDR1 is WSHSY and CDR2 is SAAADI. Here the CDR3 DNA reads TGCGCCAGCAGCCTCTTACCGGGACAGGAGCTCGAGCAGTACTTC. Translation: CASSLLPGQELEQYF.

Written as DNA, the CDR3 is TGTGCCAGCAGTGAACAACCCGGCTGGGAGGATCGCTACGAGCAGTACTTC. Its translation is CASSEQPGWEDRYEQYF. The V call is TRBV6-1, the J call TRBJ2-7, with a possible D match to TRBD2 (6 bases). Trimming cost V 2 bases and J 3 bases, with 20 bases left between them. From germline, CDR1 is MNHNS and CDR2 SASEGT. CDR3 length equals 17 residues.

As for this clone: Other DNA sequences of this sample code for an identical CDR3. The CDR3 DNA sequence: TGTGCCAGCAGCTTGCAGGGAAGCACAGATACGCAGTATTTT. Translation: CASSLQGSTDTQYF. The genes are TRBV5-4 and TRBJ2-3, with D possibly TRBD1 on 5 matching bases. CDR3 length: 14 residues. Trimming left V 1 base short and J 0 bases short, with 6 bases between. Germline V CDR1 and CDR2: SGHNT, YYREEE (reference sequence).

The chain has TRBV5-4 and TRBJ2-4; no clear D gene. Germline V lookup: CDR1 SGHNT, CDR2 YYREEE (reference sequence). This CDR3 contains 14 residues. Trimming left V 0 bases short and J 1 base short, with 5 bases between. CDR3 sequence reads: CASSLAGAKNIQYF. CDR3 in DNA: TGTGCCAGCAGCTTGGCCGGGGCCAAAAACATTCAGTACTTC.

This clone was found a few times. V gene TRBV2 combines with J gene TRBJ1-1; TRBD1 is a possible D gene (5 bases). The V gene lost 5 bases and the J gene lost 2 bases, with 12 bases spanning the gap. CDR3 length: 14 amino acids. Germline V gene data show CDR1 as SNHLY and CDR2 as FYNNEI. The CDR3, as DNA: TGTGCCAGCAGTTACTGGGGGGACAACACTGAAGCTTTCTTT. Amino acids: CASSYWGDNTEAFF.

This clone was seen only a few times. The chain joins TRBV6-1 to TRBJ1-1, with TRBD1 as a possible D gene (5 bases). CDR3 length: 15 amino acids. Between the trimmed V and J ends, which lost 6 bases and 5 bases, there was a span of 19 bases. Germline V CDR1 and CDR2: MNHNS, SASEGT. The CDR3 spells CASRTNGGFGTEAFF. The CDR3 coding sequence is TGTGCCAGCAGGACTAACGGGGGGTTTGGGACTGAAGCTTTCTTT.

This sequence joins TRBV11-2 and TRBJ2-1; the match to TRBD2 covers 10 bases. The CDR3 runs to 16 residues. V gave up 2 bases and J gave up 5 bases; unmatched junction bases: 6. Germline V CDR1 and CDR2: SGHAT, FQNNGV. CDR3 residues: CASSLTAGGRNNEQFF. The CDR3 DNA is TGTGCCAGCAGCTTAACAGCGGGGGGGAGGAACAATGAGCAGTTCTTC.

CDR3 in amino acids: CASSLVGGGVVDTQYF. CDR3 coding DNA: TGTGCCAGCAGTTTGGTCGGCGGGGGGGTCGTAGATACGCAGTATTTT. The V gene is TRBV27, the J gene TRBJ2-3, with TRBD2 matching over 9 bases. J was trimmed by 5 bases and V by 3 bases; bases with no gene match: 9. This CDR3 comprises 16 residues. Germline V gene lookup returns CDR1 MNHEY and CDR2 SMNVEV (reference sequence).

The rearrangement uses TRBV5-1 and TRBJ1-5; D remains unclear. Germline V CDR1 and CDR2: SGHRS, YFSETQ. This CDR3 comprises 12 residues. The V gene lost 0 bases and the J gene lost 7 bases, with 5 bases spanning the gap. CDR3 residues: CASSLDGQPQHF. CDR3 in DNA: TGCGCCAGCAGCTTGGACGGGCAGCCCCAGCATTTT.

The rearrangement uses TRBV28 and TRBJ2-4; D remains ambiguous. The V end was cut by 6 bases, the J end by 11 bases, with 11 bases between. This CDR3 spans 11 amino acids. The germline CDR1 and CDR2 sequences are MDHEN and SYDVKM. The CDR3 loop is CASSPHRVQYF. CDR3 bases: TGTGCCAGCAGCCCACACCGGGTTCAGTACTTC. Full variable domain (outside the CDR3, taken from reference TRBV28 and TRBJ2-4): DVKVTQSSRYLVKRTGEKVFLECVQDMDHENMFWYRQDPGLGLRLIYFSYDVKMKEKGDIPEGYSVSREKKERFSLILESASTNQTSMYLCASSPHRVQYFGAGTRLSVL.

The V gene is TRBV5-5, the J gene TRBJ2-7, with D perhaps TRBD1 (5 bases). Germline CDR1 SGHKS, CDR2 YYEKEE (reference sequence). The V end lost 4 bases, the J end lost 3 bases, and 17 bases lay between the germline ends. This CDR3 is built from 15 residues. The CDR3 DNA follows: TGTGCCAGCAGCCTACGGACATCCGCAAACTACGAGCAGTACTTC. This encodes CASSLRTSANYEQYF.

The J gene is TRBJ2-7, the V gene TRBV6-4, with D hard to call. CDR3 size: 13 residues. Germline CDR1 and CDR2: MRHNA and SNTAGT. Trimming removed 4 bases at V and 6 bases at J, with 13 bases between. CDR3 sequence reads: CASSVTASAEQYF. The CDR3 DNA sequence: TGTGCCAGCAGTGTCACAGCCTCCGCCGAGCAGTACTTC.

The J gene is TRBJ1-6, the V gene TRBV19; 7 bases fit TRBD1. The CDR3 is made up of 15 amino acids. Germline V gene lookup returns CDR1 LNHDA and CDR2 SQIVND (reference sequence). Trimming took 5 bases from V and 6 from J; bases not matched to a gene: 7. Written as DNA, the CDR3 is TGTGCCAGTAGTTACAGGGGACTTACTAATTCACCCCTCCACTTT. This encodes CASSYRGLTNSPLHF.

The rearrangement uses TRBV7-9 and TRBJ2-2, with a possible D match to TRBD1 (5 bases). Trimming removed 2 bases from V and 2 bases from J, with 9 bases in between. This CDR3 has 15 residues. CDR1 is SEHNR and CDR2 is FQNEAQ in the germline V gene (reference sequence). The CDR3 region is CASSLRQPNTGELFF. CDR3 coding DNA: TGTGCCAGCAGCTTAAGACAGCCCAACACCGGGGAGCTGTTTTTT.

CDR3 sequence: CARLGTGEQETQYF. The CDR3 nucleotides are TGTGCCAGGTTAGGGACAGGGGAACAAGAGACCCAGTACTTC. The rearrangement links TRBV5-3 to TRBJ2-5; 10 nucleotides agree with TRBD1. TRBV5-3 has ORF status, its function being uncertain. Losses at the gene ends were 8 bases for V and 2 bases for J; bases not matched to a gene: 6. The CDR3 covers 14 residues.

The V gene is TRBV2, the J gene TRBJ1-2; D may be TRBD1 (5 bases). V lost 2 bases and J lost 6, with 13 bases in between. The CDR3 totals 14 residues. The germline V gene has CDR1 SNHLY and CDR2 FYNNEI. The CDR3 DNA reads as TGTGCCAGCAGTGAATTTGTAGGGGCGGATGGCTACACCTTC. Its translation: CASSEFVGADGYTF.

The chain carries TRBV18 and TRBJ1-1; TRBD1 is a possible D gene (6 bases). Germline CDR1 reads KGHSH; CDR2 reads LQKENI. The V end was cut by 2 bases, the J end by 0 bases, with 16 bases between. The CDR3 length is 17 residues. The CDR3 nucleotides read TGTGCCAGCTCACCAAACAGGGTCGGCATCATGAACACTGAAGCTTTCTTT. Translation gives CASSPNRVGIMNTEAFF.